This TCR beta chain was captured by sequencing in a study of blood T cell repertoires in COVID-19. This CDR3 region has 11 residues. Trimming cost V 4 bases and J 5 bases, with 4 bases left between them. Germline V gene sequence: CDR1 SGHRS, CDR2 YFSETQ. TCRdb's copy holds only in-frame clones and misses some; the assay was immunoSEQ multiplex PCR. The data contain fewer than 70,000 clones, less than 90% of them singletons. The source of this sequence is an older woman with active COVID-19. V gene TRBV5-1 combines with J gene TRBJ2-1; no clear D. Sequencing was performed on peripheral blood. The chain's CDR3 is CASSPHNEQFF. In DNA form, the CDR3 reads TGCGCCAGCAGCCCTCACAATGAGCAGTTCTTC.